This T cell receptor beta chain was sequenced in a study of OX40 agonist ivuxolimab in advanced cancers. Overall study context: Hepatocellular carcinoma, melanoma, renal cell or head and neck cancer was diagnosed in the dose-escalation patients. Study findings and constraints: CD8+ T cells averaged more expanded clones than CD4+. The work left the antigen specificity of expanded peripheral T cells undetermined.

This table comes from immunoSEQ multiplex PCR, and its TCRdb copy is limited to in-frame clones, with some not included. Seen here are 55,000 to 80,000 clones, approximately 81% observed once, and the top ten hold approximately 8%. This clone was detected once. Its antigen is as yet unknown. People who had autoimmune disease history or systemic immunosuppression were excluded. The origin of this receptor is an adult with an advanced solid tumor such as melanoma, head and neck, liver or kidney cancer. The input for sequencing was CD4+ or CD8+ T cells sorted from blood, taken in a trial of the OX40 agonist ivuxolimab.

The CDR3 reads CASSFMWTRAPYEQYF. The CDR3 DNA follows: TGTGCCAGCAGCTTCATGTGGACGAGGGCCCCCTACGAGCAGTACTTC. The chain combines TRBV7-3 with TRBJ2-7; weak D call: TRBD2 (5 bases). CDR1 is SGHTA and CDR2 is FQGTGA in the germline V gene. Trimming cost V 3 bases and J 2 bases, with 17 bases left between them. The CDR3 is 16 amino acids.